This T cell receptor (beta chain) was identified during a study of technical replicates of blood from a few donors. Germline CDR1 and CDR2: MNHEY and SVGAGI. V dropped 0 bases and J dropped 11 bases, with 13 bases sitting between them. This CDR3 is built from 13 residues. TCRdb keeps only in-frame clones here, not all; method: immunoSEQ multiplex PCR. This sample carries more than 75,000 clones, around 96% of them seen once, and the ten largest clones take around 0.38%. The chain recombines TRBV6-5 with TRBJ1-1, with TRBD1 as a possible D gene (6 bases). The sequenced sample was T cells isolated from PBMCs. This TCR derives from a human donor in good health. The CDR3 protein is CASSYSYRADAFF. DNA of the CDR3: TGTGCCAGCAGTTACTCGTACAGGGCCGACGCTTTCTTT.